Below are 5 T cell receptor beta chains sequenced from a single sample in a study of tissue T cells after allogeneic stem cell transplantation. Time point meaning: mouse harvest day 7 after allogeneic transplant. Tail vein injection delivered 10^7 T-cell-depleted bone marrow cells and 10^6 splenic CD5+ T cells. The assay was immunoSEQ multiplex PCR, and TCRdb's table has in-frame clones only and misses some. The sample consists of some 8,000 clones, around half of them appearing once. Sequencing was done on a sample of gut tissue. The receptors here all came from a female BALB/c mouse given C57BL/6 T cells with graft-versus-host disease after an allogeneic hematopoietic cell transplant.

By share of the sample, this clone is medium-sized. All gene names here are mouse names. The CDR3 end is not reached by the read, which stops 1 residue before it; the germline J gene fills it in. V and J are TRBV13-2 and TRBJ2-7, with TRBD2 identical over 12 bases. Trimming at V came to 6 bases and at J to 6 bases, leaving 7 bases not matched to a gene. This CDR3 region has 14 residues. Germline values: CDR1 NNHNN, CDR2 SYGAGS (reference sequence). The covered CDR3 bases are TGTGCCAGCGCCCGGGACTGGGGGGATGGTGAACAGTAC. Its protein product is CASARDWGDGEQY. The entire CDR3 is CASARDWGDGEQYF.

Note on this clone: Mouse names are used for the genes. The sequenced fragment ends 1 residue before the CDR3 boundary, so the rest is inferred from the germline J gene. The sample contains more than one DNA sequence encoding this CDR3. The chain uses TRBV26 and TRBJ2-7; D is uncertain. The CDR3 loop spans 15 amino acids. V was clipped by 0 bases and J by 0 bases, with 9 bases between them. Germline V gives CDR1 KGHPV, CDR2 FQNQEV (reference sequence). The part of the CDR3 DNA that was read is TGTGCCAGCAGTCTGTCTGCGGGGAGCTCCTATGAACAGTAC. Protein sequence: CASSLSAGSSYEQY. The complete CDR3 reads CASSLSAGSSYEQYF.

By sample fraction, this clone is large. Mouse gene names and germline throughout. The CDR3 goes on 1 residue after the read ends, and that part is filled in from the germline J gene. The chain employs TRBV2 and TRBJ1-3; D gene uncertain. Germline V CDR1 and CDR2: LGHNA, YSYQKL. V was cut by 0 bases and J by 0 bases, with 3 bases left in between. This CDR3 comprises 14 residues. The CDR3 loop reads CASSQENSGNTLYF. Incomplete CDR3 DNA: TGTGCCAGCAGCCAAGAGAATTCTGGAAATACGCTCTAT.

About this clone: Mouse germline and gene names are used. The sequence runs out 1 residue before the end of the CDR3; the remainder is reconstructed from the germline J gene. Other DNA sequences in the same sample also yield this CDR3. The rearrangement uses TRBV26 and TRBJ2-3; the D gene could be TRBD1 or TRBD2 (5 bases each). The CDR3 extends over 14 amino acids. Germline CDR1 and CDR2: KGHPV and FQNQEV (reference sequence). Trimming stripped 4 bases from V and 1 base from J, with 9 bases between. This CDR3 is CASSPGQGAETLYF. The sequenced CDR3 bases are TGTGCCAGCAGTCCGGGGCAAGGTGCAGAAACGCTGTAT.

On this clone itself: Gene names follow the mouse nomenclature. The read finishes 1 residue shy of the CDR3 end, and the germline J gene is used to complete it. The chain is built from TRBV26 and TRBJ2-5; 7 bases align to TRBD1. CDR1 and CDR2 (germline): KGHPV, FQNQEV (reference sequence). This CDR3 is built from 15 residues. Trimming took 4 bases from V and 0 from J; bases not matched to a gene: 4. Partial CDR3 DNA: TGTGCCAGCAGTCCCGGGACAGTTAACCAAGACACCCAGTAC. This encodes CASSPGTVNQDTQY. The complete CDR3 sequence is CASSPGTVNQDTQYF.